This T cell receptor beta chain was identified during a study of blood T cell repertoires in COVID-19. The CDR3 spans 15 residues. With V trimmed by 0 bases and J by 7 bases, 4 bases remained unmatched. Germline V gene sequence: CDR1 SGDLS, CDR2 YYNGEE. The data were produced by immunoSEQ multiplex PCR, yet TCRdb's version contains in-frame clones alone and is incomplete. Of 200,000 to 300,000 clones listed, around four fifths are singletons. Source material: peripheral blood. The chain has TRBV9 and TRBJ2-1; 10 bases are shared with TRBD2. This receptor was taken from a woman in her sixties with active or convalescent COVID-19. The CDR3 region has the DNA TGTGCCAGCAGCGTAGAGACTAGCGGGCCGAATGAGCAGTTCTTC. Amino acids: CASSVETSGPNEQFF. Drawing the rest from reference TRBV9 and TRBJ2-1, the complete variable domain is DSGVTQTPKHLITATGQRVTLRCSPRSGDLSVYWYQQSLDQGLQFLIQYYNGEERAKGNILERFSAQQFPDLHSELNLSSLELGDSALYFCASSVETSGPNEQFFGPGTRLTVL.